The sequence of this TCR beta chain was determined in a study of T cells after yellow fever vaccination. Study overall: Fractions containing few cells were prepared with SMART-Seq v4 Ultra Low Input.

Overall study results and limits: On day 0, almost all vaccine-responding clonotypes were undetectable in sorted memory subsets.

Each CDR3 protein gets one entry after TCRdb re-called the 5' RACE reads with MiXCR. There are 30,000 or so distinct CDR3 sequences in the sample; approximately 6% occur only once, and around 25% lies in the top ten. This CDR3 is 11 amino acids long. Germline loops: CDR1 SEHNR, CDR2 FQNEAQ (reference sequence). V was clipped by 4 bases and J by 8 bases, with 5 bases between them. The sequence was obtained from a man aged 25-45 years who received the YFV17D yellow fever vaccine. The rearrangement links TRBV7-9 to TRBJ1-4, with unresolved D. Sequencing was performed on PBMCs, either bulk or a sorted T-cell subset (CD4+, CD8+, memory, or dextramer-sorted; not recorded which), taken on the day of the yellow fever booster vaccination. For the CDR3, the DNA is TGTGCCAGCAGCTCCCGGGAAAAACTGTTTTTT. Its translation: CASSSREKLFF.